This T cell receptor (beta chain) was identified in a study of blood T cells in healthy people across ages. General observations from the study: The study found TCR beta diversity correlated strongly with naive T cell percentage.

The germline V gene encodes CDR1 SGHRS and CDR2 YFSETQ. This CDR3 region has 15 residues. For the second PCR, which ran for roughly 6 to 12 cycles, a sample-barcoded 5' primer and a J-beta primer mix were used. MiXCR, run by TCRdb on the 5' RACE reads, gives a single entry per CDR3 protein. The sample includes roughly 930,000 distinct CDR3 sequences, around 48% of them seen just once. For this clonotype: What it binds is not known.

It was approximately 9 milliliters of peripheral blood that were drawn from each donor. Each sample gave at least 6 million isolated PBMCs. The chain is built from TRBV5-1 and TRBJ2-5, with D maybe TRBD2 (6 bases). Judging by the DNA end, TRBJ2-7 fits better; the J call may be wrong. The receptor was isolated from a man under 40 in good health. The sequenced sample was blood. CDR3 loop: CASSLDPGEIYEQYF. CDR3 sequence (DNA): TGCGCCAGCAGCTTGGATCCGGGGGAGATATACGAGCAGTACTTC.